This TCR beta chain appears in the sequencing data of a study of T cell responses to AZD1222 COVID-19 vaccine. Trimming removed 3 bases at V and 3 bases at J, with 21 bases between. The CDR3 has 18 amino acids. Per the germline V gene, CDR1 is SEHNR and CDR2 is FQNEAQ (reference sequence). Analysis merged second doses at about 4 or about 12 weeks. Concerning this clone itself: As yet, its antigen is unknown.

The assay was immunoSEQ multiplex PCR, and TCRdb's table has in-frame clones only and misses some. The sample consists of around 120,000 clones, around 92% of them appearing once. Study-wide points: Clonal diversity may have been underestimated, and the donors were mostly white British, with more females than males. Only 5 to 7 AZD1222 recipients were seropositive at baseline.

The chain is built from TRBV7-9 and TRBJ1-5; D is possibly TRBD1 (5 bases). The material sequenced was peripheral blood, taken 28 days after the second AZD1222 dose. The clonotype comes from an adult who received the AZD1222 COVID-19 vaccine. The CDR3 DNA sequence: TGTGCCAGCAGCTTGGTCGGTGAATCCCAGGGATTCAATCAGCCCCAGCATTTT. Translating it yields CASSLVGESQGFNQPQHF.